This T cell receptor beta chain was recorded in a study of T cells in Graves' hyperthyroidism and ophthalmopathy (dated 2019 in TCRdb). Background for the entire study: Peripheral blood samples were taken at the time of initial diagnosis, prior to any treatment. TCR Vbeta CDR3 sequencing of 140 or so peripheral blood samples (fewer than 45 ophthalmopathy, roughly 72 hyperthyroidism and approximately 17 progressor patients) is reported in the paper. An independent validation cohort of some 18 hyperthyroidism patients and 17 patients who later progressed to ophthalmopathy tested prospective prediction of ophthalmopathy. Thyroid tissue and blood T-cell repertoires from about six Graves' hyperthyroidism patients were also compared in the study. After sampling, hyperthyroidism patients received methimazole starting at 30 mg daily, and ophthalmopathy patients received high-dose intravenous methylprednisolone. For training and testing, the 100 patients in the discovery cohort were randomly divided in a 7:3 ratio. TCR V-J signatures able to tell the groups apart were searched for in a discovery cohort of 90 to 100 patients, of whom more than 40 had Graves' ophthalmopathy and 55 to 60 had stable Graves' hyperthyroidism.

Broad study findings and their caveats: In cross-validation, a model built on a 13 V-J signature told ophthalmopathy apart from stable hyperthyroidism with 85% to 90% sensitivity and around 83% specificity, and in testing the same model reached 80%/75%. In validation, progression to ophthalmopathy was predicted by the model with 70.59% sensitivity and 72% to 85% specificity, a median of roughly 6.4 months before onset. No statistical method was used to set the sample size in advance, and investigators knew the group allocation. Most expanded thyroid clonotypes (frequency above 0.001) were also found in blood, which suggests that blood repertoires may mirror thyroid immune responses.

This clonotype was picked up many times. Which antigen it targets is not known. Base quality data are lacking; no much larger clone is found one base away. The TCR beta CDR3 regions were amplified from the RNA transcripts. The TCR CDR3 was subjected to a first round of RT-PCR using the HTBI primer set and the Qiagen OneStep RT-PCR kit. The libraries were constructed in a second round of multiplex PCR and then size-selected and purified. Libraries were sequenced paired-end with 100 bp reads on an Illumina HiSeq2000. The source study handled its data this way. SOAPnuke was used to process the raw data, removing reads that contained adapters or uncalled bases, had a mean Phred below 15, or lacked an exact match to the constant primer or identifier. COPE v1.2.5 was used to merge the high-quality paired reads, and each unique nucleotide sequence was defined as a clonotype. MiTCR v1.1 was used to align the clonotypes against IMGT TRBV, TRBD and TRBJ reference segments. Analysis was restricted to V-J combinations with a frequency above 0.0001, which covered roughly 99% of repertoires. A TCS score was defined as the ratio between F50 (clonal expansion) and ExV (chaos), using BLOSUM62-based TCRdist between CDR3 peptides within each V-J. Welch's t-statistics and random forest reduced 514 V-J features to around 14, which were used in a naive Bayes classifier (R e1071). The raw public reads went through TCRdb reprocessing: fastp at Q25, MiXCR clone calling, in-frame beta chains kept. All rows with the same CDR3 protein become a single entry with the most common DNA and genes. None of the V and J calls come from the authors' own analysis; TCRdb made them. A total of 650,000 to 750,000 distinct CDR3 sequences appear in this sample, 11% to 15% of them only once. The top ten clones comprise roughly 10% of the sample.

Spanning cysteine to phenylalanine, the CDR3 consists of 16 amino acids. Only CDR3 DNA is held: 48 bases, read in frame from base 1. A patient counted as having stable Graves' hyperthyroidism if no progression to ophthalmopathy occurred over 18 months of follow-up. Hyperthyroidism patients were newly diagnosed, with disease duration under 2 months, and aged 18 to 65 years. Patients with uncontrolled infections, other autoimmune diseases, pregnancy or lactation were excluded. Diagnoses relied on clinical symptoms, serum thyroxine and TRAb, thyroid ultrasound and orbital computed tomography. Ficoll-Paque density gradient centrifugation was used to isolate PBMCs from approximately 10 ml of fresh peripheral blood. Total RNA was extracted using Trizol reagent, and RNA quality was assessed on an Agilent 2100 Bioanalyzer.

The sequence joins TRBV3-2 to TRBJ2-7. TRBV3-2 is shown as a pseudogene. The sample comprised blood. The sequence derives from a woman between 18 and 29 years old with Graves' hyperthyroidism. The CDR3 amino acid sequence is: CASSQDQTSESYEQYF. The bases are TGTGCCAGCAGCCAAGATCAAACTAGCGAGTCCTACGAGCAGTACTTC.